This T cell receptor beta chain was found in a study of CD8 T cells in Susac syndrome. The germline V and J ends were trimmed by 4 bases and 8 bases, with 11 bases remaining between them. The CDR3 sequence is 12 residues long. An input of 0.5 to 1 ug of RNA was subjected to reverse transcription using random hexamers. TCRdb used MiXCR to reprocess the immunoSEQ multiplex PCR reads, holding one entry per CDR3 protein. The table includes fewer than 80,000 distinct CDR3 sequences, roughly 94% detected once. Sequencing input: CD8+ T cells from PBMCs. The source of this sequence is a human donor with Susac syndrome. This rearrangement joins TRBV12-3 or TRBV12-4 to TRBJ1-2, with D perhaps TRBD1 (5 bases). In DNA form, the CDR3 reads TGTGCCAGCAGTTCAGGGATCCGGGGCTACACCTTC. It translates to CASSSGIRGYTF.